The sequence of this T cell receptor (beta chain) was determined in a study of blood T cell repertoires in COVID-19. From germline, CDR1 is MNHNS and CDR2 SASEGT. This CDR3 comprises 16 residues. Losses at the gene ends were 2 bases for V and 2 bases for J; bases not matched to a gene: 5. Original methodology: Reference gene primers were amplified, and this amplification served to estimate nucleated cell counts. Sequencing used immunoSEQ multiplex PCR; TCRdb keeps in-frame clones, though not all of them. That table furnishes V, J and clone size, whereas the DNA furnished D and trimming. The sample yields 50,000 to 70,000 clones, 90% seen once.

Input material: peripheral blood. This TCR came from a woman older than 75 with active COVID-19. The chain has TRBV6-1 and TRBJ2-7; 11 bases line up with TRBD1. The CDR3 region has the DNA TGTGCCAGCAGTGAAATAGGGGACAGGGGGGCCTACGAGCAGTACTTC. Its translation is CASSEIGDRGAYEQYF.